This TCR beta chain was obtained from a study of T cells in Graves' hyperthyroidism and ophthalmopathy. This CDR3 is 13 amino acids long. Between the trimmed V and J ends, which lost 3 bases and 6 bases, there was a span of 11 bases. Amplified TCR beta CDR3 regions came from RNA transcripts. The TCR CDR3 was amplified in a first-round RT-PCR using the HTBI primer set. TCRdb fed the multiplex PCR reads into MiXCR, producing one record per CDR3 protein. Among around 350,000 distinct CDR3 sequences listed, about a fifth were seen once. Ten or more counts support this clonotype. This clonotype was obtained from a woman under 30 with Graves' hyperthyroidism. Sequencing used blood. This chain joins TRBV12-3 or TRBV12-4 and TRBJ1-2, with D possibly being TRBD1 (6 bases). The CDR3 is CASSFLDSDGYTF. In nucleotides, the CDR3 is TGTGCCAGCAGTTTCTTGGACAGCGATGGCTACACCTTC.